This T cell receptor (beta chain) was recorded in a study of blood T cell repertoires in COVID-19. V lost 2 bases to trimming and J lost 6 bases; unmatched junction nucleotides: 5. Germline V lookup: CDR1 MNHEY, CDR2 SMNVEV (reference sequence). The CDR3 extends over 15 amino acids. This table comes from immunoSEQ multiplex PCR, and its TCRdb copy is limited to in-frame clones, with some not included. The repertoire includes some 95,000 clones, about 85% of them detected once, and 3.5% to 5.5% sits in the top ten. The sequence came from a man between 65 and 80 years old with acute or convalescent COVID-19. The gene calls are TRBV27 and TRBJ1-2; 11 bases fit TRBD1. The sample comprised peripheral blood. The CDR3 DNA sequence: TGTGCCAGCAGTTTAATGGGACAGGGGGATCATGGCTACACCTTC. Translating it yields CASSLMGQGDHGYTF.